This T cell receptor (beta chain) was documented in a study of T cell repertoires in cytomegalovirus infection. About the research overall: HLA-B-restricted CMV epitopes that are well studied were used alongside recently identified HLA-C-restricted ones. Matching HLA type and CMV infection were both indicated by public TCR beta signatures. Broader study findings: CMV-specific HLA-C-restricted TCR beta clonotypes dominated the ex vivo response.

A single record per CDR3 protein comes from TCRdb applying MiXCR to the reads. The top ten hold 48% of the sample, which has approximately 590,000 distinct CDR3 sequences, 40% seen once. A note on this clonotype: The antigen remains undetermined.

The germline V and J ends were trimmed by 7 bases and 0 bases, with 16 bases remaining between them. Looked up from germline, CDR1 is MNHGY and CDR2 is SAAAGT. The CDR3 sequence is 17 residues long. The chain combines TRBV6-8 with TRBJ1-6; D call uncertain. The sequence was collected from a human donor in good health (CMV status not recorded). Some clones in this sample may be carry-over from other donors' samples. The sequencing used cultured PBMCs, collected from culture after CMV antigen stimulation. For the CDR3, the DNA is TGTGCCAGCACCGCCGACGCCCTAAGCTCCTATAATTCACCCCTCCACTTT. It encodes CASTADALSSYNSPLHF.